This TCR beta chain was observed in a study of T-cell memory formation after mild COVID-19 (dated by TCRdb to the early 2020s). Background for the entire study: Most TCR sequence clusters were specific to one of the two donors. In a couple of donors, T-cell clones that expanded and contracted after mild COVID-19 were followed by sequencing TCRalpha and TCRbeta repertoires longitudinally. Two young, previously healthy adult volunteers made up the cohort, one male and one female. The research as a whole found: The detection of some responding clones in pre-infection memory suggests that pre-existing cross-reactive memory T cells joined the SARS-CoV-2 response. Contracting CD4+ clones were located mainly in the CM and EM memory subsets, whereas CD8+ clones were found to be enriched in EMRA. Clones that contracted from day 15 to 85 showed balanced CD4/CD8 phenotypes, whereas a second wave of clones that expanded from day 15 to 37 leaned towards CD4+. Only two mild cases were covered by the study, and larger cohorts that include severe cases with pre-infection samples were considered necessary. The second-wave clones that peaked on day 37 were not confirmed to be SARS-CoV-2 specific.

As concerns this clonotype: Its antigen target is currently unknown. Base qualities are not at hand, and no much larger clone is one base apart.

At the junction V is shortened by 4 bases and J by 3 bases, with 13 bases in between. The CDR3 runs 14 amino acids, cysteine and phenylalanine included. Only the CDR3 portion is preserved as DNA: 42 bases, with reading frame beginning at the first base. CDR1 is given as LGHNA and CDR2 as YNFKEQ, both from the germline V gene. Ficoll-Paque density gradient centrifugation was used to isolate PBMCs. The sequencer listed for this sample is Illumina NovaSeq 6000. Using 5'RACE with constant-segment primers, TCRalpha and TCRbeta cDNA libraries were constructed, with sample barcodes and unique molecular identifiers added in the process. RNA was extracted from every sample with Trizol reagent. The libraries were amplified in two PCR steps, and the second step added a second sample barcode and Illumina TruSeq adapters. Libraries were sequenced on an Illumina NovaSeq with 2 x 150 bp paired-end reads. The study's own analysis went as follows. Reads were demultiplexed and collapsed into UMI-guided consensus sequences with migec v1.2.7. Using mixcr v2.1.11, UMI consensuses were aligned to TRA and TRB V and J templates and then assembled into clonotypes. A clonotype was counted as expanded or contracted only when both edgeR and NoisET called the clonotype significant, with the noise models trained on biological replicates. For edgeR calls, a false discovery rate-adjusted p below 0.01 and a log2 fold-change threshold of 1 were applied. PCA with hierarchical clustering of max-normalized trajectories of the 1000 most abundant clonotypes was used as exploratory dynamics analysis. Separately sequenced CD4+ and CD8+ repertoires were used to assign the CD4 or CD8 phenotype of responding clones. Starting from the raw public reads, TCRdb applied fastp trimming at Q25, assembled clones with MiXCR and retained in-frame beta chains. Under each unique CDR3 protein, matching rows form one entry showing the most common genes and DNA. These V and J calls derive from TCRdb rather than the authors' analysis. The sample table shows over 70,000 distinct CDR3 sequences, and about 13% are seen once. The top ten constitute around 27% of the sample.

The sample consisted of PBMCs or a T cell subset sorted from them (not recorded which). This receptor was obtained from an adult woman who had mild COVID-19 (a few samples of this study predate the infection). The sample titles of this study are shuffled in the database, so cell type and time point are left out; the donor was told from shared clones. The sequence links TRBV4-2 to TRBJ2-7; D gene: possibly TRBD1, on 5 matching bases. The base sequence is TGTGCCAGCAGCCCCGCCCTGACAGACTACGAGCAGTACTTC. Its protein is CASSPALTDYEQYF.